One sample yielded the 12 T cell receptor beta chains listed below, sequenced in a study of T-cell memory formation after mild COVID-19. From the 5' RACE reads, TCRdb called clonotypes with MiXCR, one entry per CDR3 protein. The table lists around 53,000 distinct CDR3 sequences, 12% of them singletons, with about 25% in the top ten. The source material was PBMCs or a T cell subset sorted from them (not recorded which). The receptor source for this set is a man younger than 35 who had mild COVID-19 (a few samples of this study predate the infection). Cell type and time point are not known.

The rearrangement uses TRBV29-1 and TRBJ2-3; D not certain. Trimming stripped 4 bases from V and 0 bases from J, with 11 bases between. Germline lookup yields CDR1 SQVTM and CDR2 ANQGSEA. CDR3 length: 14 residues. The chain's CDR3 is CSVGVSVSTDTQYF. The CDR3 coding sequence is TGCAGCGTTGGGGTCAGCGTAAGCACAGATACGCAGTATTTT.

This clonotype came up a few times. The V and J genes are TRBV28 and TRBJ1-1; D possibly corresponds to TRBD1 (5 bases). Germline-derived CDR1 and CDR2 are MDHEN and SYDVKM. V lost 1 base to trimming and J lost 5 bases, with 8 bases between them. This CDR3 is 13 amino acids long. The CDR3 DNA reads as TGTGCCAGCAGTTTATTTGGGGGAACTGAAGCTTTCTTT. Translated, it gives CASSLFGGTEAFF.

This clonotype was picked up many times. V gene TRBV6-9 combines with J gene TRBJ2-1; 8 bases match TRBD1. CDR3 length equals 14 residues. Germline V gene lookup returns CDR1 MNHGY and CDR2 SVAAGI. The junction had 8 bases not matched to a gene; V was cut back by 5 bases and J by 8 bases. This CDR3 is CASSAQGARYEQFF. The CDR3 region has the DNA TGTGCCAGCAGTGCTCAGGGGGCGCGCTATGAGCAGTTCTTC.

This clonotype was detected only a few times. The J gene is TRBJ2-7, the V gene TRBV7-2; D may match TRBD1 or TRBD2 (5 bases each). Germline V lookup: CDR1 SGHTA, CDR2 FQGNSA. The CDR3 is made up of 17 amino acids. Trimming left V 5 bases short and J 2 bases short, with 22 bases between. CDR3: CASSLSSGTTNAYEQYV. CDR3 sequence (DNA): TGTGCCAGCAGCCTTAGCTCCGGGACCACTAACGCCTACGAGCAGTACGTC.

This clonotype was observed a single time. The V call is TRBV10-3, the J call TRBJ1-5; tentatively, D is TRBD1 (5 bases). Germline loops: CDR1 ENHRY, CDR2 SYGVKD. Trimming removed 0 bases at V and 6 bases at J, with 9 bases between. The CDR3 length is 14 residues. The CDR3 loop reads CAISESGGVQPQHF. DNA for the CDR3: TGTGCCATCAGTGAGTCGGGAGGGGTTCAGCCCCAGCATTTT.

The chain combines TRBV5-6 with TRBJ2-7; 9 bases match TRBD1. Unmatched junction bases numbered 5, after V lost 4 bases and J lost 0 bases. Germline V lookup: CDR1 SGHDT, CDR2 YYEEEE. This CDR3 region has 15 residues. CDR3 amino acids: CASSHRDRASYEQYF. The DNA for the CDR3 is TGTGCCAGCAGCCACCGGGACAGGGCCTCCTACGAGCAGTACTTC.

V and J are TRBV7-2 and TRBJ2-4; weak D call: TRBD1 (5 bases). CDR3 length: 17 residues. CDR1 is SGHTA and CDR2 is FQGNSA in the germline V gene. V was shortened by 4 bases and J by 0 bases, with 16 bases between the two germline ends. CDR3 residues: CASSSTQGNIAKNIQYF. The DNA for the CDR3 is TGTGCCAGCAGCTCAACCCAGGGTAACATAGCCAAAAACATTCAGTACTTC.

In this sample, this clonotype turned up a few times. The genes are TRBV5-1 and TRBJ2-5; unclear D gene. Trimming pared 0 bases from V and 5 bases from J, leaving 5 bases between. Germline V lookup: CDR1 SGHRS, CDR2 YFSETQ. The CDR3 has 12 residues. The CDR3 DNA follows: TGCGCCAGCAGCTTGGTAGGGGAGACCCAGTACTTC. Its translation is CASSLVGETQYF.

This clonotype showed up many times. The rearrangement joins TRBV20-1 to TRBJ2-5; the D is unclear. The CDR3 covers 11 residues. In germline, CDR1 is DFQATT, CDR2 SNEGSKA (reference sequence). The V and J ends lost 3 bases and 4 bases respectively, with 6 bases between them. The CDR3 protein is CSASFGETQYF. CDR3 nucleotides: TGCAGTGCTAGTTTCGGAGAGACCCAGTACTTC.

The rearrangement joins TRBV28 to TRBJ2-3; D is possibly TRBD1 (6 bases). This CDR3 region has 13 residues. Germline V gene sequence: CDR1 MDHEN, CDR2 SYDVKM. Trimming took off 2 bases at V and 7 bases at J, with 10 bases between the two ends. The CDR3: CASSLLQGNTQYF. CDR3 DNA: TGTGCCAGCAGTTTACTCCAGGGGAATACGCAGTATTTT.

The rearrangement joins TRBV19 to TRBJ1-3; tentative D call: TRBD1 (5 bases). Germline CDR1 is LNHDA and CDR2 is SQIVND (reference sequence). This CDR3 contains 14 residues. V was pared by 3 bases and J by 0 bases, with 6 bases between. CDR3 in DNA: TGTGCCAGTAGTATCGGGGGCTCTGGAAACACCATATATTTT. Translation gives CASSIGGSGNTIYF.

This clonotype was counted a few times. The chain uses TRBV10-2 and TRBJ2-7, with TRBD1 matching 7 bases. CDR1 is WSHSY and CDR2 is SAAADI in the germline V gene. The ends lost 7 bases at V and 3 bases at J; junction bases unmatched: 6. The CDR3 consists of 13 residues. The DNA for the CDR3 is TGCGCCAGCACCACGGGACAGAGCTACGAGCAGTACTTC. Its translation: CASTTGQSYEQYF.